This record concerns one TCR beta chain sequence. This clonotype was counted a few times. This clone's antigen is unknown. Within one base of it there is no much larger clone, and no base qualities were kept. The sample is drawn from a study (dated by TCRdb to between 2014 and 2017). Looking at the study overall: Whether tumor-infiltrating Tregs in breast cancer are recruited from blood Tregs or converted in situ from other CD4+ T cell subsets was tested. What the authors observed across the whole study: The TCR alpha and beta sequences of tumor-infiltrating Tregs showed the greatest overlap with tumor naive CD4+ T cells, followed by blood naive CD4+ T cells. Validation in the larger cohort was restricted to a single TCR beta V-J rearrangement rather than whole repertoires. Tumor memory CD4+ T cell TCR gene usage clustered with blood and lymph node memory CD4+ cells and lymph node naive CD4+ cells.

The germline V gene gives CDR1 as SQVTM and CDR2 as ANQGSEA. Trimming removed 6 bases from V and 7 bases from J; the gene matches leave 8 bases unexplained. From cysteine to phenylalanine, the CDR3 is 14 amino acids long. The kept DNA is CDR3 alone, 42 bases in frame from the first base. Full-length TCR variable regions were amplified by 5' RACE PCR with constant-region reverse primers, and semi-nested PCR with Nested Universal Primer A was subsequently performed. The ReliaPrep RNA Cell Miniprep System was used to extract total RNA, which was then reverse transcribed into 5'RACE-ready cDNA with the SMARTer RACE 5'/3' Kit. An Illumina MiSeq was used to sequence the full-length TCR alpha and beta libraries, which had been barcoded with multiplex adaptors. Processing in the source paper ran as follows. Sequencing data were pooled across the five patients for each of nine subset-tissue groups and compared by unsupervised clustering of TCR gene usage. The Morisita-Horn index, with shared sequences weighted by their contribution to each repertoire, was used to calculate repertoire similarity. TCRdb applied fastp at Q25 and MiXCR to the public reads, then kept only in-frame beta chains. Under each unique CDR3 protein, matching rows form one entry showing the most common genes and DNA. The V and J calls were not made by the authors but by TCRdb's processing. Within this sample are more than 55,000 distinct CDR3 sequences, with less than 25% of them counted one time only. The top ten clones comprise roughly 3.2% of the sample.

Tregs were isolated as CD4+CD25+CD127-/low cells. Tregs, naive and memory CD4+ T cells from tumor, blood and ipsilateral draining lymph nodes of about five breast cancer patients underwent full-length TCR alpha and beta sequencing. Tumor tissue, along with lymph nodes from ipsilateral axillary dissection, was perfused with PBS, minced, and then digested using collagenase I and hyaluronidase. FACS confirmed that the sorted cell populations were more than 90% pure. This receptor was taken from a female donor with breast cancer. Material for sequencing was tumor-infiltrating Tregs sorted from the breast tumor. The sequence links TRBV29-1 to TRBJ1-4; 10 bases in the junction line up with TRBD1. The CDR3 is CSVRTGGTSEKLFF. The DNA reads as follows: TGCAGCGTGCGGACAGGGGGAACTTCTGAAAAACTGTTTTTT.